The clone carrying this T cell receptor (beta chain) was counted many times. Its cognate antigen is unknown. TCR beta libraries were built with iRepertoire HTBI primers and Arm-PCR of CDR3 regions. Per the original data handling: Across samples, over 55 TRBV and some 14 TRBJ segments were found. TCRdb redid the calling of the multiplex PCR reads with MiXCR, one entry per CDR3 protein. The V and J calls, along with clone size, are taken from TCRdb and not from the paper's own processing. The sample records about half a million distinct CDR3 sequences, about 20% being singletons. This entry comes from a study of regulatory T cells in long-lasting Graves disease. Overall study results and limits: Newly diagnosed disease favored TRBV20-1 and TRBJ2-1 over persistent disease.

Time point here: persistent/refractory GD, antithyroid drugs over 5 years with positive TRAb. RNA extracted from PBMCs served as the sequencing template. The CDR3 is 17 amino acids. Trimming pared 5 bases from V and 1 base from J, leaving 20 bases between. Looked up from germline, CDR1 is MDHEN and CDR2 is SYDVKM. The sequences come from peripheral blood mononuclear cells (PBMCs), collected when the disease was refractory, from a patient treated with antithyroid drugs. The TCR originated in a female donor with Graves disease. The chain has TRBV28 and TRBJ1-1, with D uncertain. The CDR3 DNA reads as TGTGCCAGCAGTCCTCCCTACGTTCGTAGGGCGAACACTGAAGCTTTCTTT. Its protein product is CASSPPYVRRANTEAFF. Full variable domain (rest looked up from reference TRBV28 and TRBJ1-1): DVKVTQSSRYLVKRTGEKVFLECVQDMDHENMFWYRQDPGLGLRLIYFSYDVKMKEKGDIPEGYSVSREKKERFSLILESASTNQTSMYLCASSPPYVRRANTEAFFGQGTRLTVV.